This T cell receptor (beta chain) stems from a study of cytomegalovirus exposure and HLA in healthy donors. Study-level findings and limits: The study assumed roughly uniform donor sequencing depth for presence/absence analyses. Later work associated roughly 15,000 TCR beta sequences with HLA alleles at 0.05 false discovery rate.

With 5 bases clipped from V and 12 bases from J, the junction kept 15 bases outside the gene matches. Germline-derived CDR1 and CDR2 are SGHDT and YYEEEE. The CDR3 runs 16 residues. PCR amplification relied on 60 Vbeta primers (plus 13 Jbeta primers). Repertoires were generated with immunoSEQ multiplex PCR, while TCRdb's copy carries only in-frame clones and drops some. This table holds roughly 80,000 clones, around 84% found once. As regards this clone: The antigen is unknown.

The sequenced material came from PBMCs. The TCR sequence derives from a woman aged 45 to 65 in good health and CMV-seronegative. This chain joins TRBV5-6 and TRBJ2-1, with 12 bases aligning to TRBD2. DNA of the CDR3: TGTGCCAGCAGTTGGGATCCTAGCGGGAGGGGGTCGGGGCAGTTCTTC. Protein: CASSWDPSGRGSGQFF.